Described below is a single T cell receptor (beta chain) sequence and its context. Its specificity is not known. The validation cohort, a group of some 120 subjects, included the donors and was separate from the roughly 670-subject first cohort. These data belong to a study of cytomegalovirus exposure and HLA in healthy donors. Study-wide findings and caveats: The study put roughly 160 TCR beta chains on its list as cytomegalovirus-associated. According to a later analysis, TCR clusters from the first cohort tended to co-occur in the approximately 120 validation repertoires. A few CMV-associated chains were confirmed in vitro to be specific for CMV antigens.

Sequencing used immunoSEQ multiplex PCR; TCRdb keeps in-frame clones, though not all of them. The sample lists over 130,000 clones, around 84% occurring once. This CDR3 contains 14 residues. V lost 0 bases and J lost 4, with 9 bases in between. CDR1 is SGHAT, CDR2 FQNNGV, per germline. The sample taken for sequencing was PBMCs. The chain carries TRBV11-2 and TRBJ2-5; possibly TRBD1 for D (6 bases). This clonotype was sampled from a man between 18 and 29 years old in good health and CMV-seropositive. In nucleotides, the CDR3 is TGTGCCAGCAGCTTAGAGGGGGCTGGAGAGACCCAGTACTTC. Translated: CASSLEGAGETQYF.